One and the same sample provided the 9 T cell receptor beta chains below, sequenced in a study of cytotoxic CD8 clonotypes in ibrutinib-treated CLL. Profiling relied on immunoSEQ multiplex PCR, and the TCRdb table lists in-frame clones only, not all of them. The table includes 150,000 or so clones, approximately 75% detected once. The material sequenced was PBMCs, taken after 12 months of ibrutinib treatment. These receptors were taken from a human donor with chronic lymphocytic leukemia.

The rearrangement joins TRBV23-1 to TRBJ2-3, with 7 bases aligning to TRBD1. TRBV23-1 is assigned to the ORF class and has an uncertain function. This CDR3 has 14 residues. J gave up 1 base and V 4 bases, and 2 bases lay outside the gene matches. CDR3 in amino acids: CASSRTGGTDTQYF. The DNA of the CDR3 is TGCGCCAGCAGTCGGACAGGCGGCACAGATACGCAGTATTTT.

The chain employs TRBV7-8 and TRBJ2-5; TRBD1 matches at 9 bases. Germline CDR1 and CDR2: SGHVS and FQNEAQ. V gave up 5 bases and J gave up 4 bases; unmatched junction bases: 8. This CDR3 has 15 residues. CDR3 in DNA: TGTGCCAGCAGCCCTGGGACAGGGATGGGAGAGACCCAGTACTTC. Its protein product is CASSPGTGMGETQYF.

The V gene is TRBV11-2, the J gene TRBJ2-5; 9 nucleotides agree with TRBD2. The germline CDR1 and CDR2 sequences are SGHAT and FQNNGV. This CDR3 comprises 14 residues. The V gene end was trimmed by 5 bases and the J gene end by 2 bases; junction bases not matched to a gene: 3. CDR3 coding DNA: TGTGCCAGCAGCCCTAGCGGGGTACAAGAGACCCAGTACTTC. Translation: CASSPSGVQETQYF.

The chain couples TRBV2 to TRBJ2-3; perhaps D is TRBD1 or TRBD2 (5 bases each). V was pared by 6 bases and J by 4 bases, with 11 bases between. The length of the CDR3 is 13 residues. Per germline, CDR1 SNHLY and CDR2 FYNNEI. DNA of the CDR3: TGTGCCAGCAGACGGGACGGACCAGATACGCAGTATTTT. The encoded protein is CASRRDGPDTQYF.

Here the CDR3 reads CASSYTRGFGDTQYF. CDR3 coding DNA: TGTGCCAGCAGCTATACCAGAGGCTTCGGAGATACGCAGTATTTT. The V call is TRBV6-5, the J call TRBJ2-3; D gene unclear. The CDR3 spans 15 residues. The germline V and J ends were trimmed by 6 bases and 5 bases, with 18 bases remaining between them. Germline CDR1 is MNHEY and CDR2 is SVGAGI.

Many counts were recorded for this clone. The chain uses TRBV7-8 and TRBJ1-6; 7 bases map to TRBD1. The CDR3 extends over 15 amino acids. From germline, CDR1 is SGHVS and CDR2 FQNEAQ. The ends lost 3 bases at V and 4 bases at J; junction bases unmatched: 3. The CDR3 region is CASSFGTDYNSPLHF. DNA for the CDR3: TGTGCCAGCAGCTTCGGGACAGATTATAATTCACCCCTCCACTTT.

This clone occurred once. The rearrangement uses TRBV5-5 and TRBJ1-6; D call uncertain. V was clipped by 3 bases and J by 4 bases, with 2 bases between them. The CDR3 loop spans 12 amino acids. The V gene's germline CDR1 is SGHKS and CDR2 YYEKEE (reference sequence). The CDR3 nucleotides are TGTGCCAGCAGCTCTTATAATTCACCCCTCCACTTT. It codes for CASSSYNSPLHF.

The chain uses TRBV30 and TRBJ1-4, with a possible D match to TRBD1 (5 bases). Germline values: CDR1 GTSNPN, CDR2 SVGIG (reference sequence). V was cut by 0 bases and J by 5 bases, with 7 bases left in between. The CDR3 covers 13 residues. In DNA form, the CDR3 reads TGTGCCTGGAGTGTGAGGGGAAATGAAAAACTGTTTTTT. It specifies CAWSVRGNEKLFF. Based on the CDR3 plus reference TRBV30 and TRBJ1-4, the full variable domain is SQTIHQWPATLVQPVGSPLSLECTVEGTSNPNLYWYRQAAGRGLQLLFYSVGIGQISSEVPQNLSASRPQDRQFILSSKKLLLSDSGFYLCAWSVRGNEKLFFGSGTQLSVL.

The chain couples TRBV27 to TRBJ2-1; maybe TRBD2 (5 bases). The CDR3 totals 14 residues. Per the germline V gene, CDR1 is MNHEY and CDR2 is SMNVEV (reference sequence). Between the trimmed V and J ends, which lost 7 bases and 10 bases, there was a span of 20 bases. CDR3 nucleotides: TGTGCCAGCACTCCTATCCTGGGAGCTACAGAGCAGTTCTTC. Protein product: CASTPILGATEQFF.